This T cell receptor beta chain was obtained from a study of cytomegalovirus exposure and HLA in healthy donors (dated by TCRdb to the late 2010s). About the full investigation: An earlier analysis of around 600 of the donors reported roughly 270 Gb of sequence data and some 100 million unique TCR beta sequences from about 179 million T cells. The genetic ancestry cluster associated with self-reported Caucasian donors included 81% of the 350 to 500 genotyped donors. The study aimed to test whether signatures of past pathogen exposure could be identified by cataloging public T cell receptors. Around 300 gigabases of sequencing data and approximately 85 million unique TCR sequences were included in an early release covering about 700 HLA-typed donors. Genome-wide SNP genotypes for about 65% of the roughly 670 donors were used in a later genetic analysis, which treated that subset as a discovery cohort. Every discovery cohort repertoire had been produced on one sequencing platform. Roughly 5 DR-DQ haplotypes were handled as single units for association and clustering because linkage in the cohort was strong. Using immunosequencing, the study profiled T cell repertoires from approximately 700 subjects and related those repertoires to cytomegalovirus serostatus. Typing coverage differed by locus: A, B, C, DRB1 and DQB1 were typed in roughly 629-640 donors, DQA1 in around 500, DPA1 in nearly 610, and DPB1 in 400 to 480. On average, roughly 250,000 unique TCR beta nucleotide sequences were sequenced per donor among fewer than 500 genotyped donors of the cohort, with around 19% of those sequences being non-productive. Rather than drawing on any new phenotypic data, the later analysis identified candidate immune exposures from TCR beta sequences and the way those sequences occurred across donors. Along with the roughly 670-subject first cohort, a separate validation cohort of about 110 different subjects was used. A later analysis re-analyzed previously published TCR beta repertoires from about 730 donors and added high-resolution HLA genotyping to study TCR occurrence patterns. HLA typing covered class I and class II loci at four-digit resolution. Donor age, sex, ethnicity and CMV serostatus were collected together with the repertoire data. To predict cytomegalovirus infection status, the study brought together high-throughput TCR immunosequencing, statistical association of individual TCRs with disease status, and machine learning. An earlier analysis of 587 of the donors used high-throughput TCR beta sequencing to judge whether each TCR beta V gene segment behaved as functional or pseudogenic. What the study reported, not specific to this receptor: In a later analysis, the rate of TCR association differed among HLA loci, with DRB1 alleles having the most associated TCRs and HLA-C alleles having the fewest. Roughly uniform sequencing depth across donors was assumed in presence/absence analyses, although this assumption may not hold. Several of the top co-occurrence clusters appeared to be linked to parvovirus B19, influenza, CMV and Epstein-Barr virus, according to a later analysis. A cluster of highly shared sequence variants was judged likely to represent a technical artifact of the sequencing pipeline. Compared with the approximately 710-donor mean, donors in an Asian-associated ancestry cluster had fewer N-insertions in productive TCRs, according to a later genetic analysis. The classifier was reported to diagnose cytomegalovirus status with high specificity and sensitivity in both the original and validation cohorts. Because counts were too low, about 17 rarely observed V segments, including chromosome 9 orphons, were excluded from the earlier analysis of roughly 580 of the donors. Because some donors lacked HLA typing at each locus, the association tests relied only on the typed subset. In the study, around 160 TCR beta chains were listed as associated with cytomegalovirus. A further reported finding was that TCR beta sequences accurately predicted the HLA-A and HLA-B alleles for most subjects in the first cohort. The cohort was sequenced for TCR beta chains only, and without alpha or paired-chain data the features that could be detected were limited. While some public TCRs were present in many individuals, most TCR sequences turned up only very rarely across donors. In a later genetic analysis, a missense DCLRE1C variant was associated with V-gene and J-gene trimming of TCR beta chains, and the association was replicated in an independent cohort. A later analysis found that HLA-associated TCR beta chains were more clonally expanded and had lower generation probabilities than equally common non-associated chains. When HLA alleles, especially DR and DQ, strongly co-occurred, attributing TCR associations to individual alleles was difficult. CMV serostatus was the only immune exposure information available for the cohort. In vitro tests confirmed that a few of the cytomegalovirus-associated TCR beta chains recognize cytomegalovirus antigens. Specific HLA alleles were associated with more than 15,000 TCR beta sequences at a false discovery rate of 0.05 in a later analysis. According to a later analysis, most CMV-associated TCR beta chains appeared to be HLA-restricted, and the HLA associations seemed to be driven largely by CMV exposure. Broadly in line with IMGT annotations, most TCR beta V segments showed up in productive rearrangements about 87% or about 30% of the time in an earlier analysis of roughly 590 of the donors. According to the authors, the approach could potentially be generalized to other disease states and immunological phenotypes. Linkage disequilibrium might explain the correlated functional status among segregating V segments, but an unknown experimental factor could not be ruled out.

The library was produced with the immunoSEQ multiplex PCR assay. For the multiplex PCR, a mixture combining 60 forward primers for TCR Vbeta segments and 13 reverse primers for TCR Jbeta segments was used. A multiplex PCR assay on genomic DNA amplified the CDR3 region of rearranged TCR beta genes. The Illumina HiSeq System was used to sequence the amplified TCR beta libraries as 87-base-pair reads. Per the source publication's procedure: A later analysis counted approximately 76 million unique TCR beta chains across the 640 or so repertoires, and some 12 million of these chains were shared by at least two donors. A nearest-neighbor algorithm error-corrected the raw reads and collapsed the reads into unique sequences, merging closely related sequences to remove PCR and sequencing errors. CDR3 sequences were aligned to IMGT reference sequences to assign V, D and J gene segments. Each retained sequence needed at least a six-nucleotide match to both a V gene segment and a J gene segment. Rearrangements were called productive when the CDR3 lacked stop codons and stayed in frame with V and J; all others were non-productive. CDR3 was defined by IMGT convention, running from the second conserved V-encoded cysteine to the conserved J-encoded phenylalanine. The earlier analysis of 500 to 650 of the donors excluded any sequence lacking an unambiguous match to a single V gene segment. An earlier analysis of several hundred of the donors called V segments functional above 56.7% productive rearrangements and segregating when the between-donor standard deviation exceeded 5%. A statistical classification framework was developed to diagnose cytomegalovirus status using the catalog of TCR beta chain sequences. A later analysis assigned V and J genes by comparing TCR nucleotide sequences with IMGT/GENE-DB human TR gene sequences. Using the TCRdist pipeline, a later analysis assigned CDR3 sequences along with most-parsimonious VDJ recombination scenarios. In a later analysis, each TCR beta chain was defined by its CDR3 amino acid sequence together with its V-gene family, and reads lacking a unique V-gene family were excluded. As a way to deal with suspected cross-contamination and a sequencing artifact, a later analysis dropped 500 to 700 nucleotide sequences that were highly shared and had low generation probability. For each public chain, a later analysis derived a clonal expansion index from normalized ranks of inferred template counts within each repertoire. In a later analysis, generation probabilities were computed with a VDJ recombination model fitted to out-of-frame rearrangements, and the resulting probabilities were checked against IGoR. A later analysis scored TCR-TCR, TCR-HLA and TCR-CMV co-occurrence with hypergeometric tests, applying a repertoire-size bias correction to TCR pairs. In a later analysis, false discovery rates were estimated by permuting HLA or CMV assignments 20 times. In a later analysis, co-occurring TCRs were grouped with DBSCAN, and TCRdist sequence similarity was added when clustering was performed within HLA-allele-positive subsets. Repertoires with fewer than 30,000 or more than 120,000 public chains were left out of co-occurrence clustering, as were five repertoires with anomalous nucleotide sharing. This is the immuneACCESS table as TCRdb keeps it, with only in-frame sequences that have V and J called. A part of the clones is gone; compared with another copy, unresolved V genes explain less than half, and the rest is unexplained. V, J and clone size reflect that table, while D and trimming were determined from the DNA. Within this sample are around 180,000 clones, with about 73% of them counted one time only. About 12% of the sample goes to the ten largest clones.

The cohort was made up of 500 to 800 healthy bone marrow donors. At the time of sampling, all cohort members were nominally healthy, though unrecorded immune exposures were likely present. The donor was CMV seropositive and was included in the group of approximately 310 seropositive cohort members. Every donor gave a peripheral blood sample, and the peripheral blood mononuclear cells from that sample were used for TCR beta sequencing. The Qiagen DNeasy Blood Extraction Kit was used to extract genomic DNA from the blood cell samples. Concerning this clone: Its antigen target is currently unknown. There are no base qualities to consult, and no much larger clone falls within one base.

Sequencing input: PBMCs. The source is a woman aged 45-59 years in good health and CMV-seropositive.

The CDR3 region has the sequence CASGFGQGNNEKLFF. The bases are TGTGCTAGTGGTTTCGGACAGGGGAATAATGAAAAACTGTTTTTT. The rearrangement combines TRBV12-5 with TRBJ1-4, with 9 central nucleotides matching TRBD1. CDR1 and CDR2, looked up from the germline V gene, are LGHNT and FRNRAP. The CDR3 measures 15 amino acids from cysteine to phenylalanine. Only the CDR3 part of the read is kept: 45 bases, read in frame from the first base. V has 3 bases trimmed and J has 4 bases trimmed; junction bases matching no gene number 3.